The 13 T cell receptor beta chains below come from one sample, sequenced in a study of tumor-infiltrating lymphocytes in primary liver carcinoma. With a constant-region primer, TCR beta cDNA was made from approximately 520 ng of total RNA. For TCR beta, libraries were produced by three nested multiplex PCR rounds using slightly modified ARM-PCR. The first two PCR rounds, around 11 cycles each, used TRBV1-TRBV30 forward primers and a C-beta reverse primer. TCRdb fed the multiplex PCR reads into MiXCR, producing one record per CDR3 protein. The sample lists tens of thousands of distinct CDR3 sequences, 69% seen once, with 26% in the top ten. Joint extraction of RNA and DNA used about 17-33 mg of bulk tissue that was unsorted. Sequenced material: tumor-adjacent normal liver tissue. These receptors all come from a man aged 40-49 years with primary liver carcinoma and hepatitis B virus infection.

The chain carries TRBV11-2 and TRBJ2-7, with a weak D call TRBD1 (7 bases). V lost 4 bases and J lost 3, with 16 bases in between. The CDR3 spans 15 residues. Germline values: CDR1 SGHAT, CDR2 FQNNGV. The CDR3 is CASSWQGGLGYEQYF. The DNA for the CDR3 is TGTGCCAGCAGCTGGCAGGGGGGACTGGGCTACGAGCAGTACTTC. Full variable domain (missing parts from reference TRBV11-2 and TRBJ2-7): EAGVAQSPRYKIIEKRQSVAFWCNPISGHATLYWYQQILGQGPKLLIQFQNNGVVDDSQLPKDRFSAERLKGVDSTLKIQPAKLEDSAVYLCASSWQGGLGYEQYFGPGTRLTVT.

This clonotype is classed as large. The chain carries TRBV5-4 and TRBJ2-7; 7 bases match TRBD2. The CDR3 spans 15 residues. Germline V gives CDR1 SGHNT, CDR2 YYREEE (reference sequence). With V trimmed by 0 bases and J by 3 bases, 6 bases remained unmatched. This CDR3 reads CASSLDRGSLYEQYF. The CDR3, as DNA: TGTGCCAGCAGCTTGGATCGCGGGAGCCTCTACGAGCAGTACTTC. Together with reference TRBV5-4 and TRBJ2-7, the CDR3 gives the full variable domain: ETGVTQSPTHLIKTRGQQVTLRCSSQSGHNTVSWYQQALGQGPQFIFQYYREEENGRGNFPPRFSGLQFPNYSSELNVNALELDDSALYLCASSLDRGSLYEQYFGPGTRLTVT.

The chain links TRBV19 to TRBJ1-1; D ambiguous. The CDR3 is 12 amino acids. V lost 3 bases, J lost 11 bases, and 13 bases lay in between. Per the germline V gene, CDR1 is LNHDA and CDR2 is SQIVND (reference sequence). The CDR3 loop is CASSIRHSRAFF. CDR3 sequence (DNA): TGTGCCAGTAGTATCAGACATAGCCGGGCTTTCTTT.

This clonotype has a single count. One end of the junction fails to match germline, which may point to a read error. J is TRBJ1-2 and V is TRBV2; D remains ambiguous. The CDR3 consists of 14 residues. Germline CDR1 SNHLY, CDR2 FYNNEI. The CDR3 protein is CASSSERSFYGYTF. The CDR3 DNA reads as TGTGCCAGCAGTTCGGAGAGGTCGTTTTATGGTTACACCTTC.

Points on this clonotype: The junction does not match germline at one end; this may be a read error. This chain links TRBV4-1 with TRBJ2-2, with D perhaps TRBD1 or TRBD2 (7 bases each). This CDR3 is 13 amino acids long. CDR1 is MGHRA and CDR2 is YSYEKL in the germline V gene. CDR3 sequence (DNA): TGCGCCAGCAGCCAAAAAAGGGGGCGGGAGCTGTCTTTT. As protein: CASSQKRGRELSF.

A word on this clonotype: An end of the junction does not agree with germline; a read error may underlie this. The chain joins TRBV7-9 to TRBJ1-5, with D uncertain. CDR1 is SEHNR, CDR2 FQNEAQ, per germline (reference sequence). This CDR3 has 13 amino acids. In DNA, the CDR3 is TGCGCCAGCGAGTGGGCACGAGATCAGCCCCAGCATTTT. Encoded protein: CASEWARDQPQHF. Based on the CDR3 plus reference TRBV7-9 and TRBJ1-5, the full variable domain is DTGVSQNPRHKITKRGQNVTFRCDPISEHNRLYWYRQTLGQGPEFLTYFQNEAQLEKSRLLSDRFSAERPKGSFSTLEIQRTEQGDSAMYLCASEWARDQPQHFGDGTRLSIL.

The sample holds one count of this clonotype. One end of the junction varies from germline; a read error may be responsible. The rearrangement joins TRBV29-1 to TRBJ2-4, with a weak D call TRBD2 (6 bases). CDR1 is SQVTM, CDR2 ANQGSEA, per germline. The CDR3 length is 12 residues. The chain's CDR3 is CSVVHGRGIEYF. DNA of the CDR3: TGCAGCGTAGTTCACGGGCGGGGCATTGAGTACTTC.

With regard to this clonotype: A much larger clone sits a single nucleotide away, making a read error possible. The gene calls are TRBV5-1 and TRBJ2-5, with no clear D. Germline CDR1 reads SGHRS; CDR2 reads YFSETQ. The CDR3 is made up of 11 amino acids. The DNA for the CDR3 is TGCGTCAGCAGCTTCGGAGAGACCCAGTACTTC. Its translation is CVSSFGETQYF. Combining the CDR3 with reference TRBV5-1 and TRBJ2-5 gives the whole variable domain KAGVTQTPRYLIKTRGQQVTLSCSPISGHRSVSWYQQTPGQGLQFLFEYFSETQRNKGNFPGRFSGRQFSNSRSEMNVSTLELGDSALYLCVSSFGETQYFGPGTRLLVL.

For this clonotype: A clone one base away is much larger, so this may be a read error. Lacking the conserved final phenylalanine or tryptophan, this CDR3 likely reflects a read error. DNA for the CDR3: TGTGCCAGCAGTTTTAGGGCTAGCGGGATCTACGAGCAGTACTTA. Translated, it gives CASSFRASGIYEQYL. The chain carries TRBV28 and TRBJ2-7; 9 positions match TRBD2. There are 15 residues in the CDR3. The J segment lost 3 bases and the V segment lost 3 bases, leaving 6 bases of the junction unmatched. Germline lookup yields CDR1 MDHEN and CDR2 SYDVKM.

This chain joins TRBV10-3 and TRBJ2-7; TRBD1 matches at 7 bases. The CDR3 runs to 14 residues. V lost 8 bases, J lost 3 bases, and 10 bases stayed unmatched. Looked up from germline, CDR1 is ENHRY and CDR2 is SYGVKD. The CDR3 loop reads CAIGYDRAFYEQYF. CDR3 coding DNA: TGTGCCATCGGTTATGACAGGGCCTTCTACGAGCAGTACTTC.

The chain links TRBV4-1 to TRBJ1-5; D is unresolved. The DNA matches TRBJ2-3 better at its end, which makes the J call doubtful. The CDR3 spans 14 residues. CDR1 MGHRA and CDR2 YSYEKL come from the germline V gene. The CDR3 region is CVSSQEAANQPQYF. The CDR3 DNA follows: TGCGTCAGTAGCCAAGAGGCCGCCAATCAGCCCCAGTATTTT.

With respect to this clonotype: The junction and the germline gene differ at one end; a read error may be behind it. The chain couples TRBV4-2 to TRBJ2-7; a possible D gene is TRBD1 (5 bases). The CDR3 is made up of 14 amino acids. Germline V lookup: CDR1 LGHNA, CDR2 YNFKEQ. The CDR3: CASSPSTELNEHYF. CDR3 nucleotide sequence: TGTGCCAGCAGCCCCTCGACAGAGCTCAACGAGCATTACTTC.

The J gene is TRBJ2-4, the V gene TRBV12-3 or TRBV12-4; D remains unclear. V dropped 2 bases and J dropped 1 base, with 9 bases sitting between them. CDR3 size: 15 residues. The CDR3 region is CASSLYSGAKNIQYF. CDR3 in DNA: TGTGCCAGCAGTTTATACTCTGGGGCCAAAAACATTCAGTACTTC.